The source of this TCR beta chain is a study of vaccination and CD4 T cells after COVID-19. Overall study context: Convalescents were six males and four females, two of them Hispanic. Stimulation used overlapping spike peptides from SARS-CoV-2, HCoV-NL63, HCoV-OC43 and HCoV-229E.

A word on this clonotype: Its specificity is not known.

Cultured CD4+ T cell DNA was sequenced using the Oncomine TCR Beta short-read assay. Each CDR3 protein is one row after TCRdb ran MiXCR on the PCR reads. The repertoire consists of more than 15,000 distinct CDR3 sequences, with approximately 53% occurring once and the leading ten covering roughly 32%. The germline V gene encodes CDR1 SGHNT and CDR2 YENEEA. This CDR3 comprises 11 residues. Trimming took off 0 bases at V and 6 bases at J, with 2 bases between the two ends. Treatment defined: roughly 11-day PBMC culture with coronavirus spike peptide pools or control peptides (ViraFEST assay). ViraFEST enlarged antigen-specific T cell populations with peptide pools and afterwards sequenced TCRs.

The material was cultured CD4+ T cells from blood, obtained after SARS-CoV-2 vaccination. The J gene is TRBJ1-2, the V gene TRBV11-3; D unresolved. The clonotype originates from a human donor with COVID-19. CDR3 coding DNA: TGTGCCAGCAGCTTAGAGAATGGCTACACCTTC. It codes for CASSLENGYTF.